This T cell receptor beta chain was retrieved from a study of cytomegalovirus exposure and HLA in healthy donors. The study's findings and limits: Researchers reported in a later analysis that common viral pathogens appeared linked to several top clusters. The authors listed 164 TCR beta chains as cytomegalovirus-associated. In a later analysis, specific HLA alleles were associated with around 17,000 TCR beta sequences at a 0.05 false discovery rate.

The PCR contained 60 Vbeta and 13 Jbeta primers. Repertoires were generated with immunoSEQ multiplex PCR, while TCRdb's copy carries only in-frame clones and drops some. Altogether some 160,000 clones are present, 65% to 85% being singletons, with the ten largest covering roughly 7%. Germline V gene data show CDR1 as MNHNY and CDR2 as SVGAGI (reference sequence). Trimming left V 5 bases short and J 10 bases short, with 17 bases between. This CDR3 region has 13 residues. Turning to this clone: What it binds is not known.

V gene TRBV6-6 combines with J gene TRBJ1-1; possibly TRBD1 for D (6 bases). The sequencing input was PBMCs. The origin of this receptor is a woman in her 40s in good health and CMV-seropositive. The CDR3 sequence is CASSPKGQVLAFF. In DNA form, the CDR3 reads TGTGCCAGCAGTCCGAAGGGACAAGTCTTAGCTTTCTTT.